The 30 T cell receptor beta chains below were found in one sample sequenced in a study of cytomegalovirus exposure and HLA in healthy donors. The PCR contained 60 Vbeta and 13 Jbeta primers. Data came from immunoSEQ multiplex PCR; TCRdb stores just in-frame clones and leaves some out. The sample yields more than 140,000 clones, roughly four fifths seen once. The sequencing input was PBMCs. The receptors shown here come from a young man in good health and CMV-seropositive.

CDR3 sequence: CASSPQGVYEQYF. As DNA, the CDR3 is TGTGCCAGCAGCCCCCAGGGGGTTTACGAGCAGTACTTC. V usage is TRBV7-9 and J usage is TRBJ2-7, with 7 bases aligning to TRBD1. Germline V gives CDR1 SEHNR, CDR2 FQNEAQ (reference sequence). V trimming: 5 bases; J trimming: 4 bases; junction bases outside the gene matches: 5. This CDR3 comprises 13 residues.

The rearrangement joins TRBV5-1 to TRBJ2-7; 8 nucleotides line up with TRBD2. V lost 0 bases, J lost 2 bases, and 7 bases stayed unmatched. There are 16 residues in the CDR3. CDR1 SGHRS and CDR2 YFSETQ come from the germline V gene. The CDR3 DNA reads TGCGCCAGCAGCTTGGACACGGGAGGGCTTACCTACGAGCAGTACTTC. It is translated as CASSLDTGGLTYEQYF. The variable domain in full, completed from reference TRBV5-1 and TRBJ2-7, reads KAGVTQTPRYLIKTRGQQVTLSCSPISGHRSVSWYQQTPGQGLQFLFEYFSETQRNKGNFPGRFSGRQFSNSRSEMNVSTLELGDSALYLCASSLDTGGLTYEQYFGPGTRLTVT.

Only one count was recorded for this clone. The chain has TRBV7-6 and TRBJ1-1, with 9 bases identical to TRBD1. V gave up 6 bases and J gave up 1 base; unmatched junction bases: 3. The CDR3 is 14 amino acids. Germline V gene lookup returns CDR1 SGHVS and CDR2 FNYEAQ. CDR3 amino acids: CASRADRGNTEAFF. CDR3 nucleotide sequence: TGTGCCAGCAGGGCGGACAGGGGGAACACTGAAGCTTTCTTT. Combining the CDR3 with reference TRBV7-6 and TRBJ1-1 gives the whole variable domain GAGVSQSPRYKVTKRGQDVALRCDPISGHVSLYWYRQALGQGPEFLTYFNYEAQQDKSGLPNDRFSAERPEGSISTLTIQRTEQRDSAMYRCASRADRGNTEAFFGQGTRLTVV.

The rearrangement uses TRBV5-6 and TRBJ1-1; no firm D call. The CDR3 consists of 14 residues. Looked up from germline, CDR1 is SGHDT and CDR2 is YYEEEE. The V and J ends lost 0 bases and 4 bases respectively, with 10 bases between them. The CDR3 DNA reads as TGTGCCAGCAGCTTGGTAGGGAGTAGCACTGAAGCTTTCTTT. Protein sequence: CASSLVGSSTEAFF. The full variable domain, rest sourced from reference TRBV5-6 and TRBJ1-1, is DAGVTQSPTHLIKTRGQQVTLRCSPKSGHDTVSWYQQALGQGPQFIFQYYEEEERQRGNFPDRFSGHQFPNYSSELNVNALLLGDSALYLCASSLVGSSTEAFFGQGTRLTVV.

This chain joins TRBV28 and TRBJ1-5; D is perhaps TRBD1 (5 bases). The CDR3 totals 17 residues. V lost 5 bases, J lost 5 bases, and 22 bases lay in between. Germline V gene sequence: CDR1 MDHEN, CDR2 SYDVKM. As DNA, the CDR3 is TGTGCCAGCAGTCCCTTAATGGGGGGTGGAGGGTATCAGCCCCAGCATTTT. This codes for CASSPLMGGGGYQPQHF.

The chain combines TRBV9 with TRBJ1-2; D is possibly TRBD1 (6 bases). Trimming pared 3 bases from V and 7 bases from J, leaving 19 bases between. CDR1 is SGDLS and CDR2 is YYNGEE in the germline V gene. The CDR3 loop spans 15 amino acids. Written as DNA, the CDR3 is TGTGCCAGCAGCGGCGGAGGGGGGGGGACGGGTGGCTACACCTTC. It yields the protein CASSGGGGGTGGYTF.

The rearrangement joins TRBV4-1 to TRBJ2-3; 10 bases match TRBD2. V was pared by 4 bases and J by 5 bases, with 6 bases of the junction left unmatched. The germline gives CDR1 MGHRA, CDR2 YSYEKL. This CDR3 is built from 15 residues. In DNA, the CDR3 is TGCGCCAGCAGCCGAACTAGCGGGAAAGTAGATACGCAGTATTTT. Amino acids: CASSRTSGKVDTQYF.

This sequence joins TRBV4-1 and TRBJ2-5; the D gene is possibly TRBD2 (5 bases). CDR1 and CDR2 from the germline V gene are MGHRA and YSYEKL. The CDR3 spans 14 residues. V lost 5 bases and J 3 bases, leaving 13 bases between the germline ends. The CDR3 protein is CASSTRHGEETQYF. CDR3 DNA sequence: TGCGCCAGCAGCACTAGACATGGGGAAGAGACCCAGTACTTC.

This chain uses TRBV5-4 with TRBJ2-1; 14 bases map to TRBD2. This CDR3 spans 15 amino acids. Unmatched junction bases numbered 5, after V lost 3 bases and J lost 9 bases. CDR1 is SGHNT, CDR2 YYREEE, per germline (reference sequence). The CDR3 bases are TGTGCCAGCAGCTCGGGACTAGCGGGAGTCACTGAGCAGTTCTTC. Translated: CASSSGLAGVTEQFF.

The J gene is TRBJ1-2, the V gene TRBV5-6; D remains ambiguous. Per germline, CDR1 SGHDT and CDR2 YYEEEE. This CDR3 contains 15 residues. V lost 1 base, J lost 4 bases, and 14 bases lay in between. CDR3 amino acids: CASSLLTQTVYGYTF. DNA of the CDR3: TGTGCCAGCAGCTTGTTAACGCAAACAGTCTATGGCTACACCTTC.

This rearrangement joins TRBV28 to TRBJ2-1, with 7 bases matching TRBD2. CDR3 length: 16 residues. Germline lookup yields CDR1 MDHEN and CDR2 SYDVKM. With 6 bases clipped from V and 2 bases from J, the junction kept 10 bases outside the gene matches. The CDR3: CASRGGVGLPYNEQFF. CDR3 DNA sequence: TGTGCCAGCAGGGGGGGGGTCGGACTACCCTACAATGAGCAGTTCTTC. Complete variable domain (other parts from reference TRBV28 and TRBJ2-1): DVKVTQSSRYLVKRTGEKVFLECVQDMDHENMFWYRQDPGLGLRLIYFSYDVKMKEKGDIPEGYSVSREKKERFSLILESASTNQTSMYLCASRGGVGLPYNEQFFGPGTRLTVL.

The chain carries TRBV14 and TRBJ2-7; weak D call: TRBD1 (6 bases). Germline CDR1 is SGHDN and CDR2 is FVKESK. The V gene lost 3 bases and the J gene lost 4 bases, with 13 bases spanning the gap. The CDR3 has 14 residues. The chain's CDR3 is CASSQGQGVYEQYF. The DNA for the CDR3 is TGTGCCAGCAGCCAGGGACAAGGGGTATACGAGCAGTACTTC. Complete variable domain (other parts from reference TRBV14 and TRBJ2-7): EAGVTQFPSHSVIEKGQTVTLRCDPISGHDNLYWYRRVMGKEIKFLLHFVKESKQDESGMPNNRFLAERTGGTYSTLKVQPAELEDSGVYFCASSQGQGVYEQYFGPGTRLTVT.

This clone was observed a handful of times. V usage is TRBV7-6 and J usage is TRBJ1-2; TRBD1 matches at 8 bases. Per germline, CDR1 SGHVS and CDR2 FNYEAQ. Unmatched junction bases numbered 6, after V lost 5 bases and J lost 7 bases. The CDR3 is made up of 13 amino acids. The CDR3 spells CASSPPGGTGYTF. The CDR3 nucleotides are TGTGCCAGCAGCCCTCCAGGGGGCACTGGCTACACCTTC.

The V call is TRBV5-1, the J call TRBJ2-3; TRBD2 matches 8 bases. The V gene's germline CDR1 is SGHRS and CDR2 YFSETQ. The J segment lost 4 bases and the V segment lost 4 bases, leaving 5 bases of the junction unmatched. The CDR3 has 14 residues. In nucleotides, the CDR3 is TGCGCCAGCAGCGAGCGGGAGAGGCCAGATACGCAGTATTTT. Translation: CASSERERPDTQYF.

This chain connects TRBV6-5 to TRBJ1-3, with D possibly being TRBD1 (6 bases). The CDR3 is 14 amino acids. Germline V gene sequence: CDR1 MNHEY, CDR2 SVGAGI. Trimming took off 4 bases at V and 2 bases at J, with 9 bases between the two ends. The CDR3, as DNA: TGTGCCAGCAGTTCACAGGGTGCTGGAAACACCATATATTTT. This sequence encodes CASSSQGAGNTIYF.

This clone showed up just once. The chain joins TRBV18 to TRBJ1-1; D is ambiguous. Germline V lookup: CDR1 KGHSH, CDR2 LQKENI. Trimming removed 0 bases from V and 6 bases from J, with 14 bases in between. The length of the CDR3 is 15 residues. The CDR3 DNA sequence: TGTGCCAGCTCACCACCTGGGAGGGTATGGGCTGAAGCTTTCTTT. This sequence encodes CASSPPGRVWAEAFF. Complete variable domain (other parts from reference TRBV18 and TRBJ1-1): NAGVMQNPRHLVRRRGQEARLRCSPMKGHSHVYWYRQLPEEGLKFMVYLQKENIIDESGMPKERFSAEFPKEGPSILRIQQVVRGDSAAYFCASSPPGRVWAEAFFGQGTRLTVV.

This chain uses TRBV5-1 with TRBJ2-3; possibly TRBD2 for D (6 bases). The CDR3 runs to 16 residues. Germline V gene sequence: CDR1 SGHRS, CDR2 YFSETQ. V gave up 4 bases and J gave up 1 base, with 16 bases separating them. The CDR3 nucleotides read TGCGCCAGCAGCAGTCTCGGGGGTCGGGGCACAGATACGCAGTATTTT. Protein sequence: CASSSLGGRGTDTQYF.

The J gene is TRBJ1-3, the V gene TRBV11-2; weak D call: TRBD1 (5 bases). The germline V gene has CDR1 SGHAT and CDR2 FQNNGV. The CDR3 has 15 amino acids. The V and J ends lost 4 bases and 4 bases respectively, with 14 bases between them. CDR3 in DNA: TGTGCCAGCAGCTCAGGGCAGGCTTACGGAAACACCATATATTTT. It codes for CASSSGQAYGNTIYF.

This clone was detected only a few times. V gene TRBV5-1 combines with J gene TRBJ2-5; 7 nucleotides agree with TRBD2. Germline V gene data show CDR1 as SGHRS and CDR2 as YFSETQ. Trimming removed 0 bases from V and 1 base from J; junction bases left unmatched: 6. CDR3 length: 16 residues. CDR3 sequence (DNA): TGCGCCAGCAGCTTGGTGGCTAGCGGAACCCAAGAGACCCAGTACTTC. It encodes CASSLVASGTQETQYF.

This clone was counted a single time. The CDR3 nucleotides read TGCAGCGTTGAAAGCCGGGGACAGGGGTCCTATGGCTACACCTTC. Translating gives CSVESRGQGSYGYTF. The rearrangement uses TRBV29-1 and TRBJ1-2; 10 positions agree with TRBD1. Germline lookup yields CDR1 SQVTM and CDR2 ANQGSEA. CDR3 length: 15 residues. The junction had 7 bases not matched to a gene; V was cut back by 2 bases and J by 4 bases.

The chain couples TRBV19 to TRBJ1-2; D is uncertain. The CDR3 covers 15 residues. V was clipped by 3 bases and J by 4 bases, with 15 bases between them. Looked up from germline, CDR1 is LNHDA and CDR2 is SQIVND (reference sequence). The CDR3, as DNA: TGTGCCAGTAGTATGGCAGCCTATGAGGGCTATGGCTACACCTTC. Its translation is CASSMAAYEGYGYTF.

The chain carries TRBV29-1 and TRBJ2-5, with 10 nucleotides matching TRBD1. The CDR3 covers 14 residues. From germline, CDR1 is SQVTM and CDR2 ANQGSEA. The V and J ends lost 5 bases and 4 bases, in that order; junction bases with no gene match: 7. CDR3 in amino acids: CSVLGQGQLETQYF. CDR3 sequence (DNA): TGCAGCGTTCTGGGACAGGGGCAATTAGAGACCCAGTACTTC.

The chain carries TRBV28 and TRBJ2-5; the match to TRBD2 covers 10 bases. Germline CDR1 and CDR2: MDHEN and SYDVKM. This CDR3 has 15 amino acids. The junction had 8 bases not matched to a gene; V was cut back by 5 bases and J by 5 bases. The DNA of the CDR3 is TGTGCCAGCAGTCCCAGACTAGCGGGTGGGGAGACCCAGTACTTC. It is translated as CASSPRLAGGETQYF.

V usage is TRBV7-9 and J usage is TRBJ2-6; D is perhaps TRBD1 (5 bases). Looked up from germline, CDR1 is SEHNR and CDR2 is FQNEAQ (reference sequence). This CDR3 is 18 amino acids long. Trimming removed 4 bases at V and 0 bases at J, with 16 bases between. CDR3 nucleotide sequence: TGTGCCAGCAGCTCGTGGGGCCTCTCTAGCTCTGGGGCCAACGTCCTGACTTTC. Translation gives CASSSWGLSSSGANVLTF. The entire variable domain, with the rest obtained from reference TRBV7-9 and TRBJ2-6, is as follows: DTGVSQNPRHKITKRGQNVTFRCDPISEHNRLYWYRQTLGQGPEFLTYFQNEAQLEKSRLLSDRFSAERPKGSFSTLEIQRTEQGDSAMYLCASSSWGLSSSGANVLTFGAGSRLTVL.

V is TRBV28 and J is TRBJ2-1; weak D call: TRBD2 (7 bases). CDR3 length: 16 amino acids. Trimming took off 7 bases at V and 5 bases at J, with 21 bases between the two ends. The germline V gene has CDR1 MDHEN and CDR2 SYDVKM. The CDR3 nucleotides are TGTGCCAGCACCCCTAGGGGGGCTAGCGGTCACAATGAGCAGTTCTTC. Amino acid sequence: CASTPRGASGHNEQFF.

The rearrangement links TRBV5-4 to TRBJ1-4, with TRBD1 matching over 8 bases. Germline assignment: CDR1 SGHNT and CDR2 YYREEE (reference sequence). V shed 3 bases and J 8 bases; nucleotides not matched to a gene: 21. The CDR3 has 19 amino acids. CDR3 bases: TGTGCCAGCAGCTCCGGAGGATTTTCAGGGGGCGTAGGTCGAGAAAAACTGTTTTTT. This sequence encodes CASSSGGFSGGVGREKLFF.

V and J are TRBV5-1 and TRBJ1-2; 9 bases agree with TRBD1. Germline loops: CDR1 SGHRS, CDR2 YFSETQ. CDR3 length: 16 residues. The V and J ends lost 6 bases and 4 bases, in that order; junction bases with no gene match: 13. The CDR3 DNA is TGCGCCAGCACGGCGTTCACACAGGGGGCTGGCTATGGCTACACCTTC. Its protein is CASTAFTQGAGYGYTF.

This clone was recorded a few times. The rearrangement uses TRBV7-6 and TRBJ1-1, with 7 positions matching TRBD1. Trimming removed 5 bases from V and 4 bases from J; junction bases left unmatched: 4. The CDR3 is 13 amino acids. The germline V gene encodes CDR1 SGHVS and CDR2 FNYEAQ. The CDR3 coding sequence is TGTGCCAGCAGCGGGGACAGATTCACTGAAGCTTTCTTT. Its translation is CASSGDRFTEAFF.

V is TRBV2 and J is TRBJ1-2; 7 bases align to TRBD1. The CDR3 is 14 amino acids. Germline CDR1 reads SNHLY; CDR2 reads FYNNEI. Losses at the gene ends were 3 bases for V and 4 bases for J; bases not matched to a gene: 5. The CDR3 DNA follows: TGTGCCAGCAGTGATAGAGGGGGCGCCTATGGCTACACCTTC. This sequence encodes CASSDRGGAYGYTF. The variable domain in full, completed from reference TRBV2 and TRBJ1-2, reads EPEVTQTPSHQVTQMGQEVILRCVPISNHLYFYWYRQILGQKVEFLVSFYNNEISEKSEIFDDQFSVERPDGSNFTLKIRSTKLEDSAMYFCASSDRGGAYGYTFGSGTRLTVV.

This sequence joins TRBV27 and TRBJ1-1; D is perhaps TRBD1 (5 bases). V was pared by 2 bases and J by 5 bases, with 12 bases between. This CDR3 spans 14 amino acids. Germline assignment: CDR1 MNHEY and CDR2 SMNVEV (reference sequence). CDR3 region: CASSLVAGGTEAFF. CDR3 in DNA: TGTGCCAGCAGTTTAGTGGCGGGGGGGACTGAAGCTTTCTTT.